This T cell receptor (beta chain) originates from a study of human T cells and chemical hapten exposure. Study-level background: Weekly diphenylcyclopropenone doses were given to patients' scalps across the roughly 25-week study. Notes on the study in general: Against controls, expanded TCRs gave rise to significantly more large CDR3 similarity clusters.

Described time point: patch test 1, 2 weeks after DPC sensitization. The treatment: therapeutic diphenylcyclopropenone sensitization with weekly scalp DPC. Blood collection happened ahead of applying each patch test. Points on this clonotype: No antigen is known for it.

The CDR3 runs to 18 residues. V lost 3 bases, J lost 4 bases, and 14 bases stayed unmatched. Germline V gene sequence: CDR1 MDHEN, CDR2 SYDVKM. In the library, unique molecular identifiers were attached to individual cDNA molecules. Each CDR3 protein is one row after TCRdb ran MiXCR on the RACE reads. The table has approximately 74,000 distinct CDR3 sequences, approximately 32% seen once. Sequencing used whole blood, obtained in connection with sensitization to the hapten diphenylcyclopropenone (DPC). The J gene is TRBJ2-2, the V gene TRBV28, with 7 bases fitting TRBD2. The sequence was collected from a man in his forties or fifties with alopecia areata. Some clones in this sample may be carry-over from other donors' samples. The CDR3 protein is CASSFFPETSAFTGELFF. CDR3 nucleotides: TGTGCCAGCAGTTTTTTCCCCGAAACTAGCGCCTTCACCGGGGAGCTGTTTTTT.